The 30 T cell receptor beta chains below were found in one sample sequenced in a study of blood T cells in healthy people across ages (dated by TCRdb to about 2015). The library was made by 5' RACE. Sequencing was performed on an Illumina HiSeq 2500. A second about 7 to 11 cycle PCR used a sample-barcoded 5' primer and a J-beta primer mix. The public reads were run again by TCRdb, first through fastp at Q25 and then through MiXCR, and only productive beta chains were kept. Every CDR3 protein is listed once, alongside the most common genes and DNA of its rows. The sample table contains roughly 1.5 million distinct CDR3 sequences; only one count was recorded for around 40% of them. In total, the top ten clones hold 4% of the sample. The specimen was blood. The source is a woman aged 18 to 35 in good health.

This chain connects TRBV24-1 to TRBJ2-1, with 7 positions matching TRBD2. Trimming removed 0 bases from V and 8 bases from J; junction bases left unmatched: 3. The CDR3 totals 14 residues. CDR1 is KGHDR, CDR2 SFDVKD, per germline. This CDR3 reads CATSDLTSVDEQFF. CDR3 in DNA: TGTGCCACCAGTGATTTGACTAGCGTGGATGAGCAGTTCTTC.

The chain recombines TRBV7-2 with TRBJ2-5; D call uncertain. The J call is doubtful: the DNA matches TRBJ2-7 better. The germline V gene encodes CDR1 SGHTA and CDR2 FQGNSA. This CDR3 is built from 14 residues. CDR3 region: CASSLGSWAYEQYF. The CDR3 DNA is TGTGCCAGCAGCTTAGGAAGTTGGGCCTACGAGCAGTACTTC.

The V and J genes are TRBV15 and TRBJ2-2; no definite D call. The germline V gene encodes CDR1 LNHNV and CDR2 YYDKDF (reference sequence). This CDR3 is built from 14 residues. V was shortened by 4 bases and J by 5 bases, with 11 bases between the two germline ends. In nucleotides, the CDR3 is TGTGCCACCAGCACTGGTTACGGGACCGGGGAGCTGTTTTTT. Protein: CATSTGYGTGELFF.

A few counts support this clonotype. The chain carries TRBV10-3 and TRBJ2-3; D tentatively fits TRBD1 or TRBD2 (5 bases each). This CDR3 region has 14 residues. V was shortened by 3 bases and J by 0 bases, with 7 bases between the two germline ends. Germline CDR1 and CDR2: ENHRY and SYGVKD. Here the CDR3 reads CAISDEGSTDTQYF. CDR3 in DNA: TGTGCCATCAGTGACGAGGGGAGCACAGATACGCAGTATTTT.

This clonotype was counted a few times. The chain recombines TRBV2 with TRBJ1-2; 11 nucleotides match TRBD1. This CDR3 spans 12 amino acids. V was pared by 3 bases and J by 10 bases, with 1 base of the junction left unmatched. The germline V gene encodes CDR1 SNHLY and CDR2 FYNNEI. The CDR3 DNA reads TGTGCCAGCAGTGAGGGACAGGGGGTCTACACCTTC. It encodes CASSEGQGVYTF.

V usage is TRBV14 and J usage is TRBJ1-5; no firm D call. The CDR3 contains 18 residues. Trimming cost V 0 bases and J 3 bases, with 18 bases left between them. Germline CDR1 is SGHDN and CDR2 is FVKESK. Here the CDR3 DNA reads TGTGCCAGCAGCCAAGATGGAATCCGTCTGATTGACAATCAGCCCCAGCATTTT. Translation: CASSQDGIRLIDNQPQHF.

The chain has TRBV28 and TRBJ2-7, with TRBD1 identical over 9 bases. The assigned J gene may be wrong: the sequence end matches TRBJ2-5 better. The length of the CDR3 is 16 residues. Germline lookup yields CDR1 MDHEN and CDR2 SYDVKM. The CDR3 spells CASSFRTGGVGSTQYF. As DNA, the CDR3 is TGTGCCAGCAGTTTTCGCACAGGGGGCGTTGGTTCGACCCAGTACTTC.

This clonotype was seen only a few times. This chain's CDR3 is CASTGTSESTDTQYF. Written as DNA, the CDR3 is TGTGCCAGCACCGGGACTAGCGAGAGCACAGATACGCAGTATTTT. The V call is TRBV27, the J call TRBJ2-3; 10 bases fit TRBD2. The CDR3 is 15 residues long. J lost 0 bases, V lost 7 bases, and 4 bases had no gene match. Germline CDR1 and CDR2: MNHEY and SMNVEV (reference sequence).

The chain joins TRBV7-8 to TRBJ1-2, with D perhaps matching TRBD1 (6 bases). Germline V gene lookup returns CDR1 SGHVS and CDR2 FQNEAQ. V lost 4 bases to trimming and J lost 0 bases, with 15 bases between them. The CDR3 is 16 amino acids. CDR3 nucleotide sequence: TGTGCCAGCAGCTCCATGGAACGGACAGCTAACTATGGCTACACCTTC. Protein: CASSSMERTANYGYTF.

This clonotype showed up many times. The chain carries TRBV4-2 and TRBJ1-1; D unresolved. V dropped 0 bases and J dropped 0 bases, with 2 bases sitting between them. There are 13 residues in the CDR3. The germline CDR1 and CDR2 sequences are LGHNA and YNFKEQ. Written as DNA, the CDR3 is TGTGCCAGCAGCCAAGAGATGAACACTGAAGCTTTCTTT. Translation: CASSQEMNTEAFF.

The chain is built from TRBV12-5 and TRBJ2-3; unclear D gene. In germline, CDR1 is LGHNT, CDR2 FRNRAP. This CDR3 region has 11 residues. The V end lost 0 bases, the J end lost 9 bases, and 4 bases lay between the germline ends. CDR3 bases: TGTGCTAGTGGTTTGGTTGGGACGCAGTATTTT. Amino acids: CASGLVGTQYF.

This chain uses TRBV9 with TRBJ1-1; 12 bases agree with TRBD1. The ends lost 4 bases at V and 7 bases at J; junction bases unmatched: 14. This CDR3 is 17 amino acids long. Germline CDR1 reads SGDLS; CDR2 reads YYNGEE. CDR3 loop: CASSPPPGQGASVEAFF. CDR3 DNA sequence: TGTGCCAGCAGCCCTCCGCCGGGACAGGGGGCGAGTGTTGAAGCTTTCTTT.

This clonotype was seen only a few times. The chain couples TRBV4-3 to TRBJ2-1, with 11 bases aligning to TRBD2. With 1 base clipped from V and 10 bases from J, the junction kept 6 bases outside the gene matches. The CDR3 has 15 residues. CDR1 is LGHNA, CDR2 YSLEER, per germline. In nucleotides, the CDR3 is TGCGCCAGCAGCCAAGTTAGCGGGGGGGAAGGGGAGCAGTTCTTC. It translates to CASSQVSGGEGEQFF.

This clonotype was seen a few times. This chain connects TRBV27 to TRBJ2-5; the D is unclear. This CDR3 comprises 15 residues. Looked up from germline, CDR1 is MNHEY and CDR2 is SMNVEV (reference sequence). Between the trimmed V and J ends, which lost 6 bases and 2 bases, there was a span of 16 bases. CDR3 bases: TGTGCCAGCAGAAAGGCCCTTGGGGATCAAGAGACCCAGTACTTC. Its translation: CASRKALGDQETQYF.

This chain connects TRBV7-2 to TRBJ1-2; unclear D gene. This CDR3 is 12 amino acids long. The V gene lost 2 bases and the J gene lost 6 bases, with 7 bases spanning the gap. The germline V gene encodes CDR1 SGHTA and CDR2 FQGNSA. As DNA, the CDR3 is TGTGCCAGCAGCTTATCCATAAATGGCTACACCTTC. This translates into CASSLSINGYTF.

The V call is TRBV9, the J call TRBJ1-2; no clear D. The CDR3 is made up of 14 amino acids. Germline loops: CDR1 SGDLS, CDR2 YYNGEE. V lost 0 bases and J lost 2, with 8 bases in between. The CDR3 spells CASSVEQLNYGYTF. CDR3 sequence (DNA): TGTGCCAGCAGCGTAGAACAGCTGAACTATGGCTACACCTTC.

This clonotype appeared a few times. This rearrangement joins TRBV6-2 or TRBV6-3 to TRBJ2-7; D is unclear. This CDR3 region has 12 residues. Per germline, CDR1 MNHEY and CDR2 SVGEGT. Trimming cost V 2 bases and J 3 bases, with 5 bases left between them. This chain's CDR3 is CASSYVLYEQYF. CDR3 nucleotides: TGTGCCAGCAGTTACGTACTCTACGAGCAGTACTTC.

The chain couples TRBV9 to TRBJ1-6; D is undetermined. The V gene's germline CDR1 is SGDLS and CDR2 YYNGEE. The CDR3 has 14 residues. V gave up 4 bases and J gave up 9 bases, with 14 bases separating them. In DNA, the CDR3 is TGTGCCAGCAGCCCCCAGCGGGGTCCTTCACCCCTCCACTTT. It yields the protein CASSPQRGPSPLHF.

This CDR3 is CASSLVAQGLLNEQFF. In nucleotides, the CDR3 is TGTGCCAGCAGTTTAGTAGCACAGGGCCTTCTTAATGAGCAGTTCTTC. The gene calls are TRBV27 and TRBJ2-1, with D possibly matching TRBD1 (6 bases). There are 16 residues in the CDR3. V lost 2 bases, J lost 7 bases, and 18 bases lay in between. Germline V gene lookup returns CDR1 MNHEY and CDR2 SMNVEV (reference sequence).

This clonotype was counted a single time. V is TRBV7-2 and J is TRBJ2-7; weak D call: TRBD1 (6 bases). The V gene lost 0 bases and the J gene lost 7 bases, with 13 bases spanning the gap. This CDR3 comprises 14 residues. Germline CDR1 reads SGHTA; CDR2 reads FQGNSA. CDR3 sequence (DNA): TGTGCCAGCAGCTTAGCACAGGGTTTGGGGGAGCAGTACTTC. Amino acids: CASSLAQGLGEQYF.

This clonotype was detected only once. The CDR3 sequence is CASSFGDAQETQYF. DNA for the CDR3: TGTGCCAGCAGTTTTGGGGACGCCCAAGAGACCCAGTACTTC. This chain connects TRBV12-3 or TRBV12-4 to TRBJ2-5; D assignment may be TRBD1 or TRBD2 (5 bases each). V was pared by 3 bases and J by 1 base, with 9 bases between. The length of the CDR3 is 14 residues.

CDR3 DNA: TGCAGTGCTTTGCCAAGCCGGGCGGGGGCACTTGGAAATGAGCAGTTCTTC. Amino acid sequence: CSALPSRAGALGNEQFF. The genes are TRBV20-1 and TRBJ2-1, with a weak D call TRBD2 (7 bases). CDR3 length: 17 amino acids. The germline V gene has CDR1 DFQATT and CDR2 SNEGSKA (reference sequence). Trimming removed 5 bases at V and 7 bases at J, with 27 bases between.

This clonotype was counted a few times. V is TRBV20-1 and J is TRBJ1-5; TRBD1 agrees at 10 bases. Per germline, CDR1 DFQATT and CDR2 SNEGSKA (reference sequence). CDR3 size: 15 residues. The J segment lost 7 bases and the V segment lost 1 base, leaving 7 bases of the junction unmatched. CDR3 loop: CSARAPGQGSQPQHF. The CDR3 DNA is TGCAGTGCTAGAGCCCCGGGACAGGGGAGCCAGCCCCAGCATTTT.

The chain links TRBV6-5 to TRBJ1-2; 9 bases align to TRBD1. The CDR3 length is 15 residues. Unmatched junction bases numbered 8, after V lost 7 bases and J lost 2 bases. Per germline, CDR1 MNHEY and CDR2 SVGAGI. The CDR3 is CASTIRQGGNYGYTF. CDR3 sequence (DNA): TGTGCCAGCACTATAAGACAGGGGGGGAACTATGGCTACACCTTC.

The gene calls are TRBV5-1 and TRBJ2-3, with 7 bases that match TRBD2. V shed 7 bases and J 3 bases; nucleotides not matched to a gene: 8. Germline V gene data show CDR1 as SGHRS and CDR2 as YFSETQ. CDR3 length: 14 residues. In DNA, the CDR3 is TGCGCCAGCGAGCCTGGAGCGGGGACAGATACGCAGTATTTT. Its translation: CASEPGAGTDTQYF.

In its sample, this clonotype was seen a few times. The chain employs TRBV29-1 and TRBJ2-3; the D gene could be TRBD1 or TRBD2 (5 bases each). V was shortened by 5 bases and J by 1 base, with 16 bases between the two germline ends. CDR3 length: 15 amino acids. Germline V gives CDR1 SQVTM, CDR2 ANQGSEA. The DNA for the CDR3 is TGCAGCGTTATCCTAACCGGGACGGGCACAGATACGCAGTATTTT. Translating gives CSVILTGTGTDTQYF.

V and J are TRBV20-1 and TRBJ2-5, with 7 bases lining up with TRBD2. The V segment lost 1 base and the J segment 4 bases; nucleotides outside the gene matches: 6. This CDR3 is 14 amino acids long. In germline, CDR1 is DFQATT, CDR2 SNEGSKA (reference sequence). The CDR3 here is CSARVAGGGETQYF. CDR3 nucleotide sequence: TGCAGTGCTAGAGTAGCGGGCGGGGGAGAGACCCAGTACTTC.

This chain links TRBV7-9 with TRBJ2-1, with TRBD2 identical over 8 bases. CDR3 length: 16 residues. With 3 bases clipped from V and 3 bases from J, the junction kept 7 bases outside the gene matches. The V gene's germline CDR1 is SEHNR and CDR2 FQNEAQ (reference sequence). The CDR3 loop reads CASSFTPGLGYNEQFF. The CDR3 bases are TGTGCCAGCAGCTTCACCCCGGGACTAGGCTACAATGAGCAGTTCTTC.

V gene TRBV7-2 combines with J gene TRBJ2-3, with D tentatively TRBD2 (6 bases). Germline assignment: CDR1 SGHTA and CDR2 FQGNSA. There are 15 residues in the CDR3. Trimming removed 5 bases at V and 4 bases at J, with 16 bases between. The chain's CDR3 is CASSIRERRSDTQYF. The DNA of the CDR3 is TGTGCCAGCAGCATTCGGGAGAGAAGGTCAGATACGCAGTATTTT.

The J gene is TRBJ1-6, the V gene TRBV5-1, with a tentative D call TRBD1 (6 bases). With 2 bases removed from V and 7 bases from J, the gap between germline ends came to 10 bases. The CDR3 runs to 14 residues. From germline, CDR1 is SGHRS and CDR2 YFSETQ. The CDR3 here is CASSLRTDNSPLHF. CDR3 coding DNA: TGCGCCAGCAGCTTAAGGACAGACAATTCACCCCTCCACTTT.